This entry concerns a single TCR beta chain. This sample was taken from a study of T cell responses to AZD1222 COVID-19 vaccine. The protocol was immunoSEQ multiplex PCR, while the TCRdb copy is restricted to in-frame clones and leaves out a portion. The data hold around 99,000 clones, with approximately 90% observed a single time. The source of this sequence is an adult in good health. Material: peripheral blood, obtained on day 0 of AZD1222 vaccination.

Here the CDR3 reads CASSFWQNEKLFF. CDR3 coding DNA: TGTGCCAGCAGTTTCTGGCAGAATGAAAAACTGTTTTTT. The rearrangement joins TRBV12-3 or TRBV12-4 to TRBJ1-4; D gene unclear. The V and J ends lost 3 bases and 5 bases respectively, with 7 bases between them. This CDR3 has 13 residues.